A selection of T cell receptor beta chains follows, all from one sample in a study of CD8 T cells in ankylosing spondylitis. One entry per CDR3 protein, called by TCRdb with MiXCR from the 5' RACE reads. The profile shows about 390,000 distinct CDR3 sequences, approximately 20% of them singletons. Sequenced input: blood, either unsorted or a sorted T cell fraction (not recorded which). All receptors come from a male donor with ankylosing spondylitis. Each CDR3 is given with its conserved first and last residue. The order of the fields is D gene, clone size, V gene, J gene, CDR3 protein, CDR3 DNA. The D gene is left open where the match is weak. The size of a clone is reported for some rows only, either as once, few or many, or as a class for expanded clones.

-	once	TRBV5-4	TRBJ2-1	CASSLEGGPYNEQFF	TGTGCCAGCAGCTTGGAAGGTGGACCCTACAATGAGCAGTTCTTC
-	-	TRBV5-5	TRBJ2-1	CASSLIGSSSYNEQFF	TGTGCCAGCAGCTTGATCGGCAGCAGCTCCTACAATGAGCAGTTCTTC
-	many	TRBV28	TRBJ2-4	CASRSPQRAKNIQYF	TGTGCCAGCAGATCCCCCCAGAGGGCCAAAAACATTCAGTACTTC
TRBD2	-	TRBV25-1	TRBJ2-1	CASSPGLAGGGQFF	TGTGCCAGCAGTCCGGGACTAGCGGGAGGGGGGCAGTTCTTC
TRBD1	few	TRBV20-1	TRBJ1-1	CSVRGRIGSTEAFF	TGCAGTGTAAGGGGGCGGATCGGATCCACTGAAGCTTTCTTT
-	many	TRBV12-3/TRBV12-4	TRBJ1-3	CASSRSGNTIYF	TGTGCCAGCAGCCGATCTGGAAACACCATATATTTT
-	few	TRBV7-2	TRBJ2-3	CASSHRDRTIPYF	TGTGCCAGCAGCCACCGGGACCGGACTATACCGTATTTT
-	once	TRBV7-8	TRBJ1-1	CASSSRRGTNTEAFF	TGTGCCAGCAGCTCCAGGAGGGGTACGAACACTGAAGCTTTCTTT
-	many	TRBV29-1	TRBJ2-7	CSVKRDRLSREQYF	TGCAGCGTTAAACGTGACAGGCTTTCAAGGGAGCAGTACTTC
-	once	TRBV7-2	TRBJ1-6	CASSLYQGTNSPLHF	TGTGCCAGCAGCTTATACCAGGGGACGAATTCACCCCTCCACTTT
TRBD1	-	TRBV6-2/TRBV6-3	TRBJ1-4	CANSRTGEKLFF	TGTGCCAACTCACGGACAGGGGAAAAACTGTTTTTT
TRBD2	-	TRBV9	TRBJ2-2	CASSPGLYTGELFF	TGTGCCAGCAGCCCGGGACTATACACCGGGGAGCTGTTTTTT
TRBD2	few	TRBV12-3/TRBV12-4	TRBJ2-3	CASGTRGLPDTQYF	TGTGCCAGCGGGACTAGAGGGCTTCCAGATACGCAGTATTTT
-	few	TRBV12-3/TRBV12-4	TRBJ2-3	CASSFSGGTQYF	TGTGCCAGCAGTTTTTCCGGCGGTACGCAGTATTTT
-	-	TRBV7-9	TRBJ2-2	CASTQPTTGELFF	TGTGCCAGCACGCAGCCAACCACCGGGGAGCTGTTTTTT
-	few	TRBV6-1	TRBJ1-4	CASRNFDRTNEKLFF	TGTGCCAGCAGGAACTTCGACAGAACTAATGAAAAACTGTTTTTT
-	few	TRBV5-1	TRBJ2-5	CASSTGRLQETQYF	TGCGCCAGCAGCACGGGACGCCTCCAAGAGACCCAGTACTTC
-	-	TRBV24-1	TRBJ2-1	CATSDRLHYNEQFF	TGTGCCACCAGTGATCGGCTACACTACAATGAGCAGTTCTTC
TRBD2	many	TRBV5-1	TRBJ2-3	CASSIPSGVSTDTQYF	TGCGCCAGCAGCATCCCTAGCGGGGTTAGCACAGATACGCAGTATTTT
-	-	TRBV12-3/TRBV12-4	TRBJ1-6	CASSSQGGGNSPLHF	TGTGCCAGCAGTTCTCAGGGTGGGGGTAATTCACCCCTCCACTTT
-	many	TRBV20-1	TRBJ2-3	CSAGTFSDTQYF	TGCAGTGCCGGAACGTTTTCGGATACGCAGTATTTT
TRBD2	few	TRBV7-8	TRBJ2-2	CASSKTSGRVSGELFF	TGTGCCAGCAGTAAGACTAGCGGGAGAGTCTCCGGGGAGCTGTTTTTT
-	-	TRBV12-3/TRBV12-4	TRBJ2-7	CASRRDPESYEQYF	TGTGCCAGCAGGCGAGACCCGGAATCCTACGAGCAGTACTTC
-	-	TRBV6-1	TRBJ1-5	CASLDSLPNQPQHF	TGTGCCAGCCTCGACAGTCTTCCAAATCAGCCCCAGCATTTT
TRBD2	few	TRBV11-2	TRBJ2-1	CASSPPWAGGLHEQFF	TGTGCCAGCAGCCCGCCCTGGGCGGGAGGGCTCCATGAGCAGTTCTTC
-	few	TRBV7-7	TRBJ2-3	CASSLASGGVTDTQYF	TGTGCTAGCAGCTTAGCGAGCGGCGGGGTCACAGATACGCAGTATTTT
TRBD1	many	TRBV5-1	TRBJ2-1	CASRGTDYNEQFF	TGCGCCAGCAGAGGGACAGACTACAATGAGCAGTTCTTC
-	few	TRBV7-9	TRBJ2-2	CASSSGAGLTGELFF	TGTGCCAGCAGCTCAGGGGCGGGACTCACCGGGGAGCTGTTTTTT
TRBD1	few	TRBV18	TRBJ2-7	CASSPRDRLDEQYF	TGTGCCAGCTCACCACGGGACAGGCTTGACGAGCAGTACTTC
TRBD2	few	TRBV19	TRBJ2-7	CASSKTSGNLNEQYF	TGTGCCAGTAGTAAGACTAGCGGGAACTTAAACGAGCAGTACTTC
-	few	TRBV7-2	TRBJ2-1	CASSSGTRGEQFF	TGTGCCAGCAGCTCCGGGACTCGGGGTGAGCAGTTCTTC
TRBD2	few	TRBV18	TRBJ2-7	CASSLSGALPYEQYF	TGTGCCAGCTCACTTAGCGGGGCCCTCCCCTACGAGCAGTACTTC
-	few	TRBV7-2	TRBJ2-7	CASSLNTQFEQYF	TGTGCCAGCAGCCTTAATACACAGTTCGAGCAGTACTTC